Following are 5 T cell receptor beta chains from one sample sequenced in a study of OX40 agonist ivuxolimab in advanced cancers. Libraries were prepared by immunoSEQ multiplex PCR; TCRdb keeps only in-frame clonotypes and omits some of them. The table has tens of thousands of clones, approximately 88% seen once. The source material was CD4+ or CD8+ T cells sorted from blood, sampled in a trial of the OX40 agonist ivuxolimab. Receptors were obtained from an adult with an advanced solid tumor such as melanoma, head and neck, liver or kidney cancer.

The chain uses TRBV27 and TRBJ1-1, with 7 nucleotides matching TRBD1. The germline gives CDR1 MNHEY, CDR2 SMNVEV (reference sequence). CDR3 length equals 14 residues. V was clipped by 6 bases and J by 1 base; unmatched bases: 5. CDR3 region: CASRYQGENTEAFF. The CDR3, as DNA: TGTGCCAGCAGGTATCAGGGGGAGAACACTGAAGCTTTCTTT.

V is TRBV18 and J is TRBJ1-6; D may be TRBD1 (6 bases). V gave up 5 bases and J gave up 11 bases, with 16 bases separating them. CDR1 and CDR2 (germline): KGHSH, LQKENI. The CDR3 is made up of 14 amino acids. The CDR3 protein is CASSSLRQAAPLHF. For the CDR3, the DNA is TGTGCCAGCTCATCGTTAAGACAGGCGGCACCCCTCCACTTT.

V gene TRBV18 combines with J gene TRBJ1-1, with 11 bases aligning to TRBD1. CDR1 and CDR2 (germline): KGHSH, LQKENI. With V trimmed by 4 bases and J by 3 bases, 7 bases remained unmatched. This CDR3 is 16 amino acids long. The chain's CDR3 is CASSLGTGGLDTEAFF. The CDR3 bases are TGTGCCAGCTCACTCGGGACAGGGGGTTTGGACACTGAAGCTTTCTTT.

The rearrangement uses TRBV7-6 and TRBJ1-2; 7 positions match TRBD1. This CDR3 region has 14 residues. The germline V gene has CDR1 SGHVS and CDR2 FNYEAQ. The CDR3 is CDEKGAGKNYGYTF. The CDR3 DNA reads as TGTGATGAAAAGGGGGCCGGGAAGAACTATGGCTACACCTTC.

The V and J genes are TRBV30 and TRBJ1-6, with D uncertain. Trimming removed 4 bases at V and 14 bases at J, with 18 bases between. The CDR3 consists of 13 residues. Germline V gene data show CDR1 as GTSNPN and CDR2 as SVGIG (reference sequence). CDR3 sequence: CAWTKNSLLTLHF. As DNA, the CDR3 is TGTGCCTGGACCAAAAACAGCCTACTAACCCTCCACTTT.